The sequence of this TCR beta chain was determined in a study of T cells expressing NK-cell markers. Across the study: Eight donors were sequenced, of whom seven were HCMV-seropositive, while the remaining one was HCMV-seronegative.

TCRdb reprocessed the 5' RACE reads and reports one entry per CDR3 protein, with no DNA. Its table lists 350,000 to 400,000 distinct CDR3 sequences. Regarding this clonotype: The antigen is not known.

The CDR3 is 15 amino acids. The germline V gene encodes CDR1 ENHRY and CDR2 SYGVKD. Study-level points and caveats: Once again these clonotypes came out on top in the CD3+CD56-NKG2C+ fraction of a few donors.

The chain uses TRBV10-3 and TRBJ2-7; absent DNA, TCRdb's TRBD1 call cannot be checked. The TCR was taken from a woman aged 45 to 65 in good health. The specimen was blood T cells: a sorted CD56 or NKG2C T cell subset, CD4+ or CD8+ T cells, or bulk PBMC T cells (not recorded which). Here the CDR3 reads CAISAGGTGSYEQYF.